The following is a T cell receptor (beta chain) sequence with its context. This sample stems from a study of blood T cell repertoires in COVID-19. Libraries were prepared by immunoSEQ multiplex PCR; TCRdb keeps only in-frame clonotypes and omits some of them. The data hold 90,000 to 150,000 clones, with roughly 82% observed a single time. There are 15 residues in the CDR3. V lost 3 bases and J lost 6, with 19 bases in between. Germline V gene data show CDR1 as DFQATT and CDR2 as SNEGSKA (reference sequence). Sequencing input: peripheral blood. This rearrangement joins TRBV20-1 to TRBJ2-3; D may be TRBD1 (5 bases). This TCR was recovered from a human donor in a cohort sampled during active COVID-19. Here the CDR3 DNA reads TGCAGTGCTAGTACCCGTCCAGGGTTGGGGGATACGCAGTATTTT. This gives the protein CSASTRPGLGDTQYF.